This T cell receptor beta chain was recorded in a study of blood T cell repertoires in COVID-19. Study background: Samples of COVID-19 (acute and convalescent) were obtained from the United States, Italy and Spain. PBMCs, B-cell-depleted T cells, or T cells were the source of the cDNA or gDNA that made up the material.

The germline gives CDR1 MGHDK, CDR2 SYGVNS. This CDR3 is built from 16 residues. Trimming removed 1 base at V and 2 bases at J, with 15 bases between. As processed by the authors: Amplification of reference gene primers was used by the study to estimate nucleated cell counts. Profiled with immunoSEQ multiplex PCR; TCRdb holds only in-frame clones, not every one. V and J calls and clone size come straight from that table; D and trimming were deduced from the DNA. The sample lists 250,000 to 350,000 clones; about nine tenths were seen once. The sample consisted of peripheral blood. The sequence derives from a woman in her thirties or forties who had recovered from COVID-19. The genes are TRBV25-1 and TRBJ2-7, with D maybe TRBD1 (6 bases). The CDR3 region has the DNA TGTGCCAGCAGTGAATCGGCAGGGGTTGAGACCTACGAGCAGTACTTC. This encodes CASSESAGVETYEQYF.